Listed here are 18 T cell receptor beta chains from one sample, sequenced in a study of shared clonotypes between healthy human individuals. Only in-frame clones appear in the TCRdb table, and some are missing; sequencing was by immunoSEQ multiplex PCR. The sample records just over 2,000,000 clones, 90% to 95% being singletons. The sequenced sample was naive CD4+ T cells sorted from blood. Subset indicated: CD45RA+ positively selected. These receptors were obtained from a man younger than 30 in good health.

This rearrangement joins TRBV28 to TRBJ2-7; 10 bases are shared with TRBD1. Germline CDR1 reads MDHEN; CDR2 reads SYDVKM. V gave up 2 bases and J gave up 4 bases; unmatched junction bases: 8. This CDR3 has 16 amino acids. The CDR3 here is CASSLTRQGAKYEQYF. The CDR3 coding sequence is TGTGCCAGCAGTTTAACCCGACAGGGGGCAAAGTACGAGCAGTACTTC.

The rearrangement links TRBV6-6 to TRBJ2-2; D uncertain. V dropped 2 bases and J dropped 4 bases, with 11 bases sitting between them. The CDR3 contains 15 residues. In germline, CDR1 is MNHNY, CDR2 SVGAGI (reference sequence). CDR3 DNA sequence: TGTGCCAGCAGTTACGTTTCATCGAGCACCGGGGAGCTGTTTTTT. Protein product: CASSYVSSSTGELFF.

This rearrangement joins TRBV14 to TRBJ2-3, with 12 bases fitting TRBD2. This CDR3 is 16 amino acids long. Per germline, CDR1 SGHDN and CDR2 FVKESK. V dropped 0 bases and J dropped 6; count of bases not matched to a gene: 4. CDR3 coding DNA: TGTGCCAGCAGCCAAGATAGACTAGCGGGGGTGGATACGCAGTATTTT. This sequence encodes CASSQDRLAGVDTQYF.

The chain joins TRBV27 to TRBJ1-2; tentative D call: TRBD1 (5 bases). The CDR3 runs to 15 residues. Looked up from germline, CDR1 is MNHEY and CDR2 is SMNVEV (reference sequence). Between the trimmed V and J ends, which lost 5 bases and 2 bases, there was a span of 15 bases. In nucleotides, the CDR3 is TGTGCCAGCAGTCCAACGGTAGGGGTGAACTATGGCTACACCTTC. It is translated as CASSPTVGVNYGYTF.

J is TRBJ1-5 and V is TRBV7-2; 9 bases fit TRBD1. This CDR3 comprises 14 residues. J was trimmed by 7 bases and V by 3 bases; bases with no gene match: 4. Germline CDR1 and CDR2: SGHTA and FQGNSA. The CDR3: CASSLTGGVQPQHF. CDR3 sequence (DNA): TGTGCCAGCAGCTTGACAGGGGGGGTACAGCCCCAGCATTTT.

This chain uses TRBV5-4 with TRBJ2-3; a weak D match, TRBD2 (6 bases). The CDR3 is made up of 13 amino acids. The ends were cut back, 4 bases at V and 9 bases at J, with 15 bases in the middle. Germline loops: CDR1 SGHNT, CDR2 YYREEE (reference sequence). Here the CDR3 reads CASSPDGGGTQYF. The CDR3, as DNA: TGTGCCAGCAGCCCGGACGGGGGAGGCACGCAGTATTTT.

The CDR3 spells CASTELQGSGTEAFF. CDR3 DNA: TGTGCCAGCACCGAATTACAGGGGAGTGGCACTGAAGCTTTCTTT. The chain uses TRBV2 and TRBJ1-1, with 7 bases identical to TRBD1. Germline V gene sequence: CDR1 SNHLY, CDR2 FYNNEI. The trim removed 7 bases at V and 4 bases at J, leaving 12 bases unmatched. This CDR3 spans 15 amino acids. Full variable domain (remainder filled in from reference TRBV2 and TRBJ1-1): EPEVTQTPSHQVTQMGQEVILRCVPISNHLYFYWYRQILGQKVEFLVSFYNNEISEKSEIFDDQFSVERPDGSNFTLKIRSTKLEDSAMYFCASTELQGSGTEAFFGQGTRLTVV.

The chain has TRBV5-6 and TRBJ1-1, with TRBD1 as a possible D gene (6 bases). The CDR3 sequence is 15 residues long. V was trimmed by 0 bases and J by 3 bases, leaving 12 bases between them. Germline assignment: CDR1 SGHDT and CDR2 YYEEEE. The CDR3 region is CASSLGQVRDTEAFF. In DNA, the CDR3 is TGTGCCAGCAGCTTGGGACAGGTTCGGGACACTGAAGCTTTCTTT.

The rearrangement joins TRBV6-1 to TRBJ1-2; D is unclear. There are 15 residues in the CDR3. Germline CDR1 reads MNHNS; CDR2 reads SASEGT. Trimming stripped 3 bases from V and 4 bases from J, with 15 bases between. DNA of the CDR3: TGTGCCAGCAGTGAGACGGGGAATCCGGTCTATGGCTACACCTTC. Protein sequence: CASSETGNPVYGYTF.

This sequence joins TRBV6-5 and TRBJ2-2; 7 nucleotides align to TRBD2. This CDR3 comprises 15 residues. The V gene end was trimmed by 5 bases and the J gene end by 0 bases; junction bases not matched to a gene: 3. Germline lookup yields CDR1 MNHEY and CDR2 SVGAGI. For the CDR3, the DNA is TGTGCCAGCAGTACCGGACTAGCGAACACCGGGGAGCTGTTTTTT. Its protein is CASSTGLANTGELFF.

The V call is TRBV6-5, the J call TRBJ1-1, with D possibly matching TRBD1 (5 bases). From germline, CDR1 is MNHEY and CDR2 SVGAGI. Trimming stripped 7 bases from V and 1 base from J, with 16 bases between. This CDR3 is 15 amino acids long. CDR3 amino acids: CASMISPGRNTEAFF. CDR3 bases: TGTGCCAGCATGATCTCGCCAGGGCGGAACACTGAAGCTTTCTTT.

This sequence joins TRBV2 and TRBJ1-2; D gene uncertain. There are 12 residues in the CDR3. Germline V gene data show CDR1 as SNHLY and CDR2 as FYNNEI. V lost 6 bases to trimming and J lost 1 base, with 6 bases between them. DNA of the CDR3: TGTGCCAGCAGGGAAATTAACTATGGCTACACCTTC. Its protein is CASREINYGYTF.

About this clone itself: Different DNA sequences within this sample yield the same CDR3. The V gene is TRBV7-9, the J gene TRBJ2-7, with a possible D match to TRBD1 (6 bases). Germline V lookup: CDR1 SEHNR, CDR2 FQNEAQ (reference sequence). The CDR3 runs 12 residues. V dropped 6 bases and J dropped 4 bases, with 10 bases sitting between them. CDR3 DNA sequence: TGTGCCAGCAGTGAACAGGGATACGAGCAGTACTTC. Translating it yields CASSEQGYEQYF.

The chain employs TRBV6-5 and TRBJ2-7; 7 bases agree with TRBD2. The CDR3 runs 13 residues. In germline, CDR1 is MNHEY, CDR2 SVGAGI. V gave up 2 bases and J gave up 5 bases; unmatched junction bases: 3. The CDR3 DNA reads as TGTGCCAGCAGTTACGGCGGGAGAGACGAGCAGTACTTC. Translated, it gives CASSYGGRDEQYF.

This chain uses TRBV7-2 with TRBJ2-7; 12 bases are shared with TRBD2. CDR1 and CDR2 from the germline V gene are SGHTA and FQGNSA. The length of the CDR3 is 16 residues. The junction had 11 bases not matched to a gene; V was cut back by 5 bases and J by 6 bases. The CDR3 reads CASSPRLAGVPREQYF. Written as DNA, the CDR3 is TGTGCCAGCAGCCCACGACTAGCGGGAGTTCCCCGCGAGCAGTACTTC.

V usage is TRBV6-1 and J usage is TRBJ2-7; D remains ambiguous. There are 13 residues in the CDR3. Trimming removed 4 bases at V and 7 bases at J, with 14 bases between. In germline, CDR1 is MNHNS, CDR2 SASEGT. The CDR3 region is CASSVSGLREQYF. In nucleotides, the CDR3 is TGTGCCAGCAGTGTTTCCGGGTTGAGGGAGCAGTACTTC.

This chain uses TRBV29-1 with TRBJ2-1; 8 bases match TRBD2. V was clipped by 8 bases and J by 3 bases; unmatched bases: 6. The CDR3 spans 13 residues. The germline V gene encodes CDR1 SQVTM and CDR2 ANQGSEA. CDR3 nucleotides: TGCAGCTCCCGCGGGACTAGCTACAATGAGCAGTTCTTC. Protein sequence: CSSRGTSYNEQFF.

The CDR3 region has the DNA TGCGCCAGCAGCCAAGTAGGCCCATTTTCTGGAAACACCATATATTTT. As protein: CASSQVGPFSGNTIYF. This chain uses TRBV4-1 with TRBJ1-3; D is ambiguous. CDR1 is MGHRA, CDR2 YSYEKL, per germline. Trimming removed 1 base at V and 1 base at J, with 11 bases between. This CDR3 spans 16 amino acids.